A selection of T cell receptor beta chains follows, all from one sample in a study of T cell changes during pregnancy in multiple sclerosis. This table comes from immunoSEQ multiplex PCR, and its TCRdb copy is limited to in-frame clones, with some not included. The sample records some 60,000 clones, roughly 90% being singletons. Source: peripheral blood, taken after pregnancy. The receptors come from a female donor with multiple sclerosis, enrolled in a pregnancy study. The CDR3 runs from the conserved cysteine through the conserved F or W. D genes are given only for firm matches. Clone sizes are given selectively: once, few, many, or a class where the clone is expanded.

d_gene | j_gene | abundance | v_gene | CDR3nt | CDR3aa
NA | TRBJ1-2 | NA | TRBV7-9 | TGTGCCAGCACCCGGGGGAGCGCCCCTAACTATGGCTACACCTTC | CASTRGSAPNYGYTF
NA | TRBJ1-1 | NA | TRBV6-5 | TGTGCCAGCAGTTACAGCGGGTATGAGACTGAAGCTTTCTTT | CASSYSGYETEAFF
NA | TRBJ1-2 | NA | TRBV13 | TGTGCCAGCAGCTTAGTTTCAGGGCCTCTTGGTGGCTACACCTTC | CASSLVSGPLGGYTF
TRBD1 | TRBJ1-2 | NA | TRBV27 | TGTGCCAGCAGTCGAGCAGGACAGGGGGGTATCTATGGCTACACCTTC | CASSRAGQGGIYGYTF
NA | TRBJ2-1 | NA | TRBV28 | TGTGCCAGCGGGGGGGCCCCCGGTGAGCAGTTCTTC | CASGGAPGEQFF
NA | TRBJ1-1 | NA | TRBV5-1 | TGCGCCAGCACCGTAGATCCCAACACTGAAGCTTTCTTT | CASTVDPNTEAFF
TRBD1 | TRBJ2-2 | NA | TRBV27 | TGTGCCAGCAGGTCCGACAGGGGGGGGTCCCGGGAGCTGTTTTTT | CASRSDRGGSRELFF
NA | TRBJ2-5 | NA | TRBV5-6 | TGTGCCAGCAGCTTGACCATGGGCGGGCAAGAGACCCAGTACTTC | CASSLTMGGQETQYF
TRBD2 | TRBJ2-5 | NA | TRBV6-1 | TGTGCCAGCAGTGCACTAGCGGGGGGTCAAGAGACCCAGTACTTC | CASSALAGGQETQYF
NA | TRBJ1-2 | NA | TRBV6-5 | TGTGCCAGCAGTCCCCTTGCGGCAGCTTCCTATGGCTACACCTTC | CASSPLAAASYGYTF
TRBD1 | TRBJ1-1 | NA | TRBV19 | TGTGCCAGTTACTACGCCGACAGGGGGAAAACTGAAGCTTTCTTT | CASYYADRGKTEAFF
NA | TRBJ1-2 | medium-sized | TRBV6-1 | TGTGCCAGCGTGCCGCAGGTGAACTATGGCTACACCTTC | CASVPQVNYGYTF
TRBD1 | TRBJ1-2 | NA | TRBV19 | TGTGCCAGTGAACAGGGGAACGAGGACTATGGCTACACCTTC | CASEQGNEDYGYTF
TRBD1 | TRBJ2-7 | NA | TRBV28 | TGTGCCAGCAGTTTGCTCCCGTCAGGGGGCCAGGGCGAGCAGTACTTC | CASSLLPSGGQGEQYF
TRBD2 | TRBJ2-1 | NA | TRBV4-1 | TGCGCCAGCAGCCAAGATCCTGCCGCTAGCGGGCTCTCCTACAATGAGCAGTTCTTC | CASSQDPAASGLSYNEQFF
TRBD1 | TRBJ1-2 | NA | TRBV25-1 | TGTGCCAGCAGTGACCGGGACAGGGGGGAATATGGCTACACCTTC | CASSDRDRGEYGYTF
NA | TRBJ1-2 | few | TRBV6-1 | TGTGCCAGCAGTGAAGATCAGGGATACTATGGCTACACCTTC | CASSEDQGYYGYTF
NA | TRBJ1-1 | NA | TRBV19 | TGTGCCAGTTTCCCGGAAATCTTACAGGGAGATGTGGCTGAAGCTTTCTTT | CASFPEILQGDVAEAFF
TRBD1 | TRBJ2-7 | NA | TRBV5-1 | TGCGCCAGCAGCTACAGGGGCTCCTACGAGCAGTACTTC | CASSYRGSYEQYF
NA | TRBJ1-6 | NA | TRBV19 | TGTGCCAGTAGTATACAGGGGCAGGGGTCACCCCTCCACTTT | CASSIQGQGSPLHF
TRBD1 | TRBJ1-4 | NA | TRBV27 | TGTGCCAGCAGTTTATCTCTGAGACAGGGTAATGAAAAACTGTTTTTT | CASSLSLRQGNEKLFF
NA | TRBJ1-5 | NA | TRBV4-1 | TGCGCCAGCAGCCTTTGGGCGGGCGAACCCCAGCATTTT | CASSLWAGEPQHF
NA | TRBJ1-5 | NA | TRBV15 | TGTGCCACCAGCGTCGAGGGAATTCAGCCCCAGCATTTT | CATSVEGIQPQHF
TRBD1 | TRBJ2-7 | NA | TRBV19 | TGTGCCAGTAGTATTCGGGACAGCGCCTACGAGCAGTACTTC | CASSIRDSAYEQYF
NA | TRBJ2-7 | NA | TRBV5-1 | TGCGCCAGCAGCTTTTCAGGGGCGACCTACGAGCAGTACTTC | CASSFSGATYEQYF
TRBD1 | TRBJ1-1 | NA | TRBV7-2 | TGTGCCAGCAGCCAAAGGCTGGGTGGGGGACAGATGTACACTGAAGCTTTCTTT | CASSQRLGGGQMYTEAFF
TRBD1 | TRBJ1-3 | NA | TRBV11-2 | TGTGCCAGCAGCCTACTGACAGGGCGCTCTGGAAACACCATATATTTT | CASSLLTGRSGNTIYF
NA | TRBJ2-7 | NA | TRBV30 | TGTGCCTGGAGTGTAGGCGGAGCTTCGGACGAGCAGTACTTC | CAWSVGGASDEQYF
NA | TRBJ1-5 | NA | TRBV10-3 | TGTGCCATCAGCCGCCTACAGGGATTAGGTCAGCCCCAGCATTTT | CAISRLQGLGQPQHF
TRBD2 | TRBJ2-1 | NA | TRBV7-2 | TGTGCCAGCAGCTCGGGACTAGCGGGGACCTTGCGCTCCTACAATGAGCAGTTCTTC | CASSSGLAGTLRSYNEQFF
NA | TRBJ1-4 | NA | TRBV19 | TGTGCCAGTGACCGAGGGAGAGAGAATGAAAAACTGTTTTTT | CASDRGRENEKLFF
TRBD1 | TRBJ1-5 | once | TRBV15 | TGTGCCACCTCCCCCCGGGACAGGGATTATCAGCCCCAGCATTTT | CATSPRDRDYQPQHF
NA | TRBJ1-4 | few | TRBV4-1 | TGCGCCAGCAGCCCCCGTGGGAGGGGAAGGTCTAATGAAAAACTGTTTTTT | CASSPRGRGRSNEKLFF
NA | TRBJ1-3 | NA | TRBV6-1 | TGTGCCAGCAGTACACCGGGGTACTCTGGAAACACCATATATTTT | CASSTPGYSGNTIYF
TRBD2 | TRBJ2-3 | once | TRBV11-2 | TGTGCCAGCAGCCCCCGCCGGGGGGGGTCAGATACGCAGTATTTT | CASSPRRGGSDTQYF
TRBD1 | TRBJ2-7 | NA | TRBV5-4 | TGTGCCAGCAGCTTGGACAGGGGCGAGCAGTACTTC | CASSLDRGEQYF
TRBD1 | TRBJ2-5 | NA | TRBV27 | TGTGCCACCCATCCAGGGGGCGCCGGGGAGACCCAGTACTTC | CATHPGGAGETQYF
TRBD2 | TRBJ2-1 | NA | TRBV7-3 | TGTGCCAGCAGCTTCAGCGGGGGGGGTAACAATGAGCAGTTCTTC | CASSFSGGGNNEQFF
NA | TRBJ2-2 | NA | TRBV9 | TGTGCCAGCAGTACTCCGACTAAGGGTAGCACCGGGGAGCTGTTTTTT | CASSTPTKGSTGELFF
TRBD2 | TRBJ2-3 | NA | TRBV4-1 | TGCGCCAGCAGCCAAGAACGGGGCGGGGGGGCCCCAGATACGCAGTATTTT | CASSQERGGGAPDTQYF
NA | TRBJ1-2 | NA | TRBV7-2 | TGTGCCAGCAGCTTGGGAGGGGACCACACCTTC | CASSLGGDHTF
NA | TRBJ1-2 | NA | TRBV11-2 | TGTGCCAGCAGCTTAGGAGGCAGGGTCTATGGCTACACCTTC | CASSLGGRVYGYTF
TRBD2 | TRBJ2-1 | once | TRBV5-1 | TGCGCCAGCAGCTTGGAACCGAGCGGGGTCCACAATGAGCAGTTCTTC | CASSLEPSGVHNEQFF
NA | TRBJ1-6 | NA | TRBV6-6 | TGTGCCAGCAGCCCCAAACTAGGCGATAATTCACCCCTCCACTTT | CASSPKLGDNSPLHF
TRBD1 | TRBJ2-5 | NA | TRBV5-1 | TGCGCCAGCAGCTCAACAGGGGGTCGGGAGACCCAGTACTTC | CASSSTGGRETQYF
NA | TRBJ2-2 | once | TRBV19 | TGTGCCAGTAGTATGACTTTCACCGGGGAGCTGTTTTTT | CASSMTFTGELFF
TRBD1 | TRBJ2-7 | NA | TRBV2 | TGTGCCAGCAGGGATACCGGGACAGCGTTCTACGAGCAGTACTTC | CASRDTGTAFYEQYF
TRBD2 | TRBJ2-3 | once | TRBV7-9 | TGTGCCAGCAGCTTATTAAGCGGGGGGGCCGGAGATACGCAGTATTTT | CASSLLSGGAGDTQYF
NA | TRBJ1-1 | NA | TRBV19 | TGTGCCAGTAGTATAGGAGGGGGCACTGAAGCTTTCTTT | CASSIGGGTEAFF
NA | TRBJ2-7 | NA | TRBV7-2 | TGTGCCAGCAGCTTACAGGGTTTAGGCTACGAGCAGTACTTC | CASSLQGLGYEQYF
NA | TRBJ1-1 | NA | TRBV5-1 | TGCGCCAGCAGGGTGACAGGACCTATGAACACTGAAGCTTTCTTT | CASRVTGPMNTEAFF
TRBD1 | TRBJ2-7 | NA | TRBV5-5 | TGTGCCAGCAGCTCACTCGGACAGGGATGGTACGAGCAGTACTTC | CASSSLGQGWYEQYF